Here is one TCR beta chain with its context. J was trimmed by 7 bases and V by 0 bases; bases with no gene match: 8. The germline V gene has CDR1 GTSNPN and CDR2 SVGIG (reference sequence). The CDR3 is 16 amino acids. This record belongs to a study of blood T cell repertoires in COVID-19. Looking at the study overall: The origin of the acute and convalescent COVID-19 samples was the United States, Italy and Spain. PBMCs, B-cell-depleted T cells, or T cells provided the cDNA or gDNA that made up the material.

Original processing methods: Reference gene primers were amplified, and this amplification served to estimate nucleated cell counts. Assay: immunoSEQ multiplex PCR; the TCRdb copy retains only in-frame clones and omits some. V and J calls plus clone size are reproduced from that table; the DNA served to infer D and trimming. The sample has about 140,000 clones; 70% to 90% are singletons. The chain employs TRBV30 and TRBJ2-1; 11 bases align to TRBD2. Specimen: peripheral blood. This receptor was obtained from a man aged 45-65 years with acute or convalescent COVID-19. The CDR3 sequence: CAWSVLVAGGQNEQFF. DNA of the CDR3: TGTGCCTGGAGTGTACTAGTAGCGGGGGGGCAAAATGAGCAGTTCTTC. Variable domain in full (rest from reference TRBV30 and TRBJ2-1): SQTIHQWPATLVQPVGSPLSLECTVEGTSNPNLYWYRQAAGRGLQLLFYSVGIGQISSEVPQNLSASRPQDRQFILSSKKLLLSDSGFYLCAWSVLVAGGQNEQFFGPGTRLTVL.